This T cell receptor (beta chain) is drawn from a study of T cell repertoires in ileal Crohn's disease. Study context: At postoperative colonoscopy, neoterminal ileum biopsies were taken as M6.

Study results and caveats: Endoscopic recurrence occurred in every patient whose clonality exceeded 26.8%. Endoscopy was done a median roughly 6.9 months after surgery.

Time point noted: neoterminal ileum biopsy at postoperative endoscopy, about 6 months after surgery. V lost 4 bases and J lost 0; bases outside the gene matches: 3. The CDR3 covers 14 residues. Germline values: CDR1 SGHNT, CDR2 YYREEE (reference sequence). Repertoires were generated with immunoSEQ multiplex PCR, while TCRdb's copy carries only in-frame clones and drops some. The sample yields roughly 3,700 clones, 60% to 75% seen once. About this clone itself: The antigen remains unidentified.

The sample consisted of ileal tissue. The chain has TRBV5-4 and TRBJ2-5; 7 positions agree with TRBD1. This clonotype was obtained from an adult with Crohn's disease. As DNA, the CDR3 is TGTGCCAGCAGCCAGGACAGGTACCAAGAGACCCAGTACTTC. The encoded protein is CASSQDRYQETQYF.